This note documents a single T cell receptor (beta chain) sequence. Per the germline V gene, CDR1 is SGHRS and CDR2 is YFSETQ. The V end lost 4 bases, the J end lost 10 bases, and 15 bases lay between the germline ends. The CDR3 has 14 residues. This entry is derived from a study of glioma-infiltrating T cells after dendritic cell vaccination. About the research overall: Patients had newly diagnosed or recurrent glioblastoma and received dendritic cell vaccines. The vaccine used monocyte-derived dendritic cells pulsed overnight with autologous tumor lysate.

Only in-frame clones appear in the TCRdb table, and some are missing; sequencing was by immunoSEQ multiplex PCR. In the table there are about 95,000 clones, 85% to 90% of which are singletons. The sequence was collected from a human donor with glioblastoma. V and J are TRBV5-1 and TRBJ1-6, with D unresolved. The starting material was blood, obtained before dendritic cell vaccination. This CDR3 reads CASSPGSPGSPLHF. CDR3 nucleotides: TGCGCCAGCAGCCCAGGCAGTCCGGGGTCACCCCTCCACTTT.